This T cell receptor beta chain comes out of a study of cytomegalovirus exposure and HLA in healthy donors. The CDR3 is 20 residues long. V was trimmed by 1 base and J by 1 base, leaving 24 bases between them. Germline loops: CDR1 SGHRS, CDR2 YFSETQ. The table came from immunoSEQ multiplex PCR; TCRdb's copy has only in-frame clones and leaves some out. The table has approximately 200,000 clones, about 81% seen once. This TCR was sampled from a woman in her 30s in good health and CMV-seronegative. The sequencing sample was made of PBMCs. The V call is TRBV5-1, the J call TRBJ2-1; D unresolved. The CDR3 region is CASSLPESPLTLGSYNEQFF. The CDR3, as DNA: TGCGCCAGCAGCTTGCCCGAAAGCCCCCTGACTCTTGGATCCTACAATGAGCAGTTCTTC.